This T cell receptor beta chain was profiled in a study of T cell responses to AZD1222 COVID-19 vaccine. Overall study findings and caveats: Among the donors, most were white British and more were female, and clonal diversity was possibly underestimated. Spike-wide coverage was observed for vaccine-associated CD4 TCRs, with dominant responses at 160-218 and 743-854. With two AZD1222 doses given, Spike-specific TCR breadth and depth both rose.

Assay used: immunoSEQ multiplex PCR; TCRdb lists only in-frame clones, some missing. The sample consists of 150,000 or so clones, approximately 91% of them appearing once. To note about this clone: What it binds is unknown.

The ends lost 4 bases at V and 4 bases at J; junction bases unmatched: 2. CDR1 and CDR2 from the germline V gene are SGHRS and YFSETQ. This CDR3 has 13 residues. The TCR was taken from an adult in good health. The sample here was peripheral blood, taken on day 0 of AZD1222 vaccination. V and J are TRBV5-1 and TRBJ1-3, with 7 positions matching TRBD1. The CDR3 DNA reads as TGCGCCAGCAGCCCGACAGGGGGAAACACCATATATTTT. This codes for CASSPTGGNTIYF. The full variable domain, its missing parts supplied by reference TRBV5-1 and TRBJ1-3, is KAGVTQTPRYLIKTRGQQVTLSCSPISGHRSVSWYQQTPGQGLQFLFEYFSETQRNKGNFPGRFSGRQFSNSRSEMNVSTLELGDSALYLCASSPTGGNTIYFGEGSWLTVV.